These T cell receptor beta chains were read from a single sample in a study of identical twins. MiXCR, run by TCRdb on the 5' RACE reads, gives a single entry per CDR3 protein. The sample includes around 480,000 distinct CDR3 sequences, around an eighth of them seen just once. The same sample was also studied in work on yellow fever vaccine responses in identical twins.

Input material: CD4+ T cells sorted from blood. The receptor set was obtained from a young woman in good health. CDR3s leave out the opening cysteine and the closing phenylalanine or tryptophan. The D gene is left open where the match is weak.

d_gene: TRBD1; j_gene: TRBJ1-2; v_gene: TRBV20-1; CDR3aa: SASLGTGAYYGYT
d_gene: TRBD2; j_gene: TRBJ2-1; v_gene: TRBV7-2; CDR3aa: ASSPGLAYNEQF
d_gene: NA; j_gene: TRBJ2-3; v_gene: TRBV3-1; CDR3aa: ASSQDRVADTQY
d_gene: NA; j_gene: TRBJ2-3; v_gene: TRBV3-1; CDR3aa: ASSQRTGGTDTQY
d_gene: NA; j_gene: TRBJ2-7; v_gene: TRBV5-1; CDR3aa: ASSLKGTGATYEQY
d_gene: TRBD1; j_gene: TRBJ2-7; v_gene: TRBV2; CDR3aa: ASIQGVGDYEQY
d_gene: NA; j_gene: TRBJ2-5; v_gene: TRBV18; CDR3aa: ASSGMKTQY
d_gene: TRBD2; j_gene: TRBJ2-1; v_gene: TRBV6-2/TRBV6-3; CDR3aa: ASQLFAGGGDNEQF
d_gene: NA; j_gene: TRBJ2-7; v_gene: TRBV7-8; CDR3aa: ASSLRNELSYEQY
d_gene: NA; j_gene: TRBJ2-2; v_gene: TRBV9; CDR3aa: ASSVLSPGELF
d_gene: TRBD2; j_gene: TRBJ2-2; v_gene: TRBV7-8; CDR3aa: ASSPRTSGRLGSGELF
d_gene: TRBD2; j_gene: TRBJ2-7; v_gene: TRBV7-2; CDR3aa: ASSLDLAGGNGWY
d_gene: NA; j_gene: TRBJ2-3; v_gene: TRBV10-3; CDR3aa: AISSRDTQY
d_gene: NA; j_gene: TRBJ2-7; v_gene: TRBV28; CDR3aa: ASSFGVSNEQY
d_gene: TRBD2; j_gene: TRBJ2-1; v_gene: TRBV7-2; CDR3aa: ASSLEGTSNFGEQF
d_gene: NA; j_gene: TRBJ2-1; v_gene: TRBV7-9; CDR3aa: ASSSGVVFDEQF
d_gene: TRBD1; j_gene: TRBJ2-7; v_gene: TRBV7-9; CDR3aa: ASRGDRASYEQY
d_gene: NA; j_gene: TRBJ2-7; v_gene: TRBV20-1; CDR3aa: SARDGSRGAYEQY
d_gene: NA; j_gene: TRBJ1-1; v_gene: TRBV14; CDR3aa: ASSQDPPGTEAF
d_gene: NA; j_gene: TRBJ1-2; v_gene: TRBV5-6; CDR3aa: ASSFSGKRIYGYT
d_gene: NA; j_gene: TRBJ1-1; v_gene: TRBV18; CDR3aa: ASSPPRLGVNTEAF
d_gene: NA; j_gene: TRBJ2-1; v_gene: TRBV11-2; CDR3aa: ASRRIRGTPYNEQF
d_gene: TRBD2; j_gene: TRBJ2-3; v_gene: TRBV5-4; CDR3aa: ASSLGDSGGAIDTQY
d_gene: NA; j_gene: TRBJ1-2; v_gene: TRBV11-2; CDR3aa: ASSFRGGVGYGYT
d_gene: NA; j_gene: TRBJ2-3; v_gene: TRBV5-1; CDR3aa: ASSLLAESLDTQY
d_gene: TRBD1; j_gene: TRBJ2-3; v_gene: TRBV12-3/TRBV12-4; CDR3aa: ASAGQATSTDTQY
d_gene: TRBD1; j_gene: TRBJ2-2; v_gene: TRBV27; CDR3aa: ASRPYRDRATGELF
d_gene: NA; j_gene: TRBJ2-3; v_gene: TRBV7-6; CDR3aa: ASSFKGSTDTQY
d_gene: NA; j_gene: TRBJ2-7; v_gene: TRBV20-1; CDR3aa: SARSPQGGGRIPYEQY
d_gene: TRBD1; j_gene: TRBJ1-2; v_gene: TRBV4-2; CDR3aa: ASSQDPGQSYGYT
d_gene: TRBD2; j_gene: TRBJ2-3; v_gene: TRBV6-1; CDR3aa: ATSMPTSGRDTQY
d_gene: NA; j_gene: TRBJ2-2; v_gene: TRBV3-1; CDR3aa: ASSQGHGGGELF
d_gene: TRBD2; j_gene: TRBJ2-4; v_gene: TRBV11-2; CDR3aa: ASRYSGKLAKNIQY
d_gene: NA; j_gene: TRBJ2-1; v_gene: TRBV21-1; CDR3aa: ASSIYPREQF
d_gene: TRBD2; j_gene: TRBJ2-5; v_gene: TRBV7-7; CDR3aa: ASSSSPRLAGTETQY
d_gene: TRBD1; j_gene: TRBJ1-3; v_gene: TRBV18; CDR3aa: ASSLGQASSGNTIY
d_gene: NA; j_gene: TRBJ2-7; v_gene: TRBV5-6; CDR3aa: ASSPELSFGVYEQY
d_gene: TRBD1; j_gene: TRBJ2-7; v_gene: TRBV20-1; CDR3aa: SVDRQGTYEQY
d_gene: TRBD1; j_gene: TRBJ1-3; v_gene: TRBV18; CDR3aa: ASSPLQGTGNTIY
d_gene: NA; j_gene: TRBJ2-2; v_gene: TRBV5-1; CDR3aa: ASSTSLENTGELF
d_gene: TRBD1; j_gene: TRBJ2-1; v_gene: TRBV20-1; CDR3aa: SARDDVGQSSYNEQF
d_gene: TRBD1; j_gene: TRBJ2-1; v_gene: TRBV25-1; CDR3aa: ASSEGQKVYEQF
d_gene: NA; j_gene: TRBJ2-1; v_gene: TRBV20-1; CDR3aa: SASPTTGSYNEQF
d_gene: TRBD2; j_gene: TRBJ2-5; v_gene: TRBV15; CDR3aa: ATSTSGQETQY
d_gene: NA; j_gene: TRBJ1-1; v_gene: TRBV30; CDR3aa: AWATVMHTEAF
d_gene: NA; j_gene: TRBJ2-2; v_gene: TRBV2; CDR3aa: ASSPTGATGELF
d_gene: TRBD1; j_gene: TRBJ1-2; v_gene: TRBV28; CDR3aa: ASSLSGGPNYGYT